These 23 T cell receptor beta chains came from one sample sequenced in a study of T cell changes during pregnancy in multiple sclerosis. Repertoires were generated with immunoSEQ multiplex PCR, while TCRdb's copy carries only in-frame clones and drops some. The sample gives about 100,000 clones, about 94% of which show up once; approximately 0.88% is in the top ten. This specimen consisted of peripheral blood, obtained before pregnancy. These TCRs come from a female donor with multiple sclerosis, enrolled in a pregnancy study.

This sequence joins TRBV27 and TRBJ2-3, with unresolved D. This CDR3 is 11 amino acids long. The germline V gene has CDR1 MNHEY and CDR2 SMNVEV (reference sequence). The V and J ends lost 6 bases and 2 bases respectively, with 3 bases between them. In nucleotides, the CDR3 is TGTGCCAGCAGGTACACAGATACGCAGTATTTT. Translating gives CASRYTDTQYF.

The J gene is TRBJ2-7, the V gene TRBV6-5, with TRBD1 matching over 11 bases. J was trimmed by 3 bases and V by 7 bases; bases with no gene match: 8. The CDR3 sequence is 15 residues long. The germline gives CDR1 MNHEY, CDR2 SVGAGI. CDR3 amino acids: CASTHRDRGYYEQYF. The DNA of the CDR3 is TGTGCCAGCACACACCGGGACAGGGGGTACTACGAGCAGTACTTC.

This clone was seen more than once but under ten times. The chain is built from TRBV7-9 and TRBJ2-7; D is uncertain. V was shortened by 1 base and J by 6 bases, with 10 bases between the two germline ends. This CDR3 has 13 residues. Germline V gives CDR1 SEHNR, CDR2 FQNEAQ (reference sequence). Here the CDR3 DNA reads TGTGCCAGCAGCTTAGGTCGTATCGGCGAGCAGTACTTC. Translated, it gives CASSLGRIGEQYF.

The chain employs TRBV18 and TRBJ2-1; weak D call: TRBD1 (6 bases). The CDR3 contains 14 residues. CDR1 is KGHSH, CDR2 LQKENI, per germline. V gave up 2 bases and J gave up 7 bases, with 12 bases separating them. CDR3: CASSPRQGKNEQFF. CDR3 DNA: TGTGCCAGCTCACCAAGGCAGGGGAAGAATGAGCAGTTCTTC.

This clone was seen a single time. The chain uses TRBV6-5 and TRBJ2-2, with D hard to call. The CDR3 covers 15 residues. V lost 8 bases, J lost 0 bases, and 13 bases lay in between. CDR1 is MNHEY, CDR2 SVGAGI, per germline. The CDR3 DNA is TGTGCCAGCCCCCCGGGTGTGCCGAACACCGGGGAGCTGTTTTTT. Its translation is CASPPGVPNTGELFF.

V usage is TRBV7-9 and J usage is TRBJ2-4, with D maybe TRBD2 (5 bases). CDR3 size: 15 residues. Germline V gene sequence: CDR1 SEHNR, CDR2 FQNEAQ (reference sequence). The V end was cut by 1 base, the J end by 4 bases, with 11 bases between. CDR3 sequence reads: CASSLGESGKNIQYF. Written as DNA, the CDR3 is TGTGCCAGCAGCTTAGGGGAATCGGGAAAAAACATTCAGTACTTC.

This clone was detected only once. This chain connects TRBV6-5 to TRBJ1-1; 10 bases are a match to TRBD1. The germline CDR1 and CDR2 sequences are MNHEY and SVGAGI. This CDR3 region has 14 residues. Unmatched junction bases numbered 4, after V lost 5 bases and J lost 4 bases. CDR3 protein: CASSGDRGLTEAFF. The DNA of the CDR3 is TGTGCCAGCAGTGGCGACAGGGGGCTCACTGAAGCTTTCTTT.

The genes are TRBV7-3 and TRBJ1-1, with 9 bases matching TRBD1. The CDR3 runs 16 residues. Germline CDR1 and CDR2: SGHTA and FQGTGA. The trim removed 5 bases at V and 1 base at J, leaving 8 bases unmatched. CDR3 residues: CASSVPGQGRNTEAFF. Written as DNA, the CDR3 is TGTGCCAGCAGCGTCCCGGGACAGGGTAGGAACACTGAAGCTTTCTTT.

V gene TRBV30 combines with J gene TRBJ2-3; 8 bases agree with TRBD1. The CDR3 runs 13 residues. The trim removed 5 bases at V and 10 bases at J, leaving 11 bases unmatched. CDR1 GTSNPN and CDR2 SVGIG come from the germline V gene (reference sequence). CDR3 nucleotide sequence: TGTGCCTGGTGTCCCGGGACAGGTCCGCCGCAGTATTTT. Residues: CAWCPGTGPPQYF.

The chain links TRBV9 to TRBJ2-1; D gene uncertain. V was trimmed by 3 bases and J by 8 bases, leaving 15 bases between them. Germline CDR1 SGDLS, CDR2 YYNGEE. This CDR3 has 14 amino acids. The CDR3 DNA is TGTGCCAGCAGCGGCATCGGAGAGGCCGATGAGCAGTTCTTC. Its translation: CASSGIGEADEQFF.

The chain combines TRBV27 with TRBJ2-5; perhaps TRBD2 as D (6 bases). V was pared by 4 bases and J by 9 bases, with 21 bases between. The CDR3 is 15 amino acids. Germline V CDR1 and CDR2: MNHEY, SMNVEV (reference sequence). Here the CDR3 reads CASSSRLDAGRAQYF. The CDR3 DNA follows: TGTGCCAGCAGTTCAAGACTAGATGCGGGTAGGGCCCAGTACTTC.

V is TRBV6-1 and J is TRBJ2-7; 9 nucleotides match TRBD1. V lost 1 base and J lost 3; bases outside the gene matches: 4. The germline V gene has CDR1 MNHNS and CDR2 SASEGT. The CDR3 extends over 15 amino acids. This CDR3 reads CASSEDRDRVYEQYF. The CDR3 bases are TGTGCCAGCAGTGAAGACCGGGACAGGGTCTACGAGCAGTACTTC.

The V call is TRBV10-2, the J call TRBJ2-7, with TRBD2 identical over 11 bases. The junction had 18 bases not matched to a gene; V was cut back by 8 bases and J by 3 bases. CDR3 length: 18 residues. Germline V CDR1 and CDR2: WSHSY, SAAADI. CDR3 sequence (DNA): TGCGCCAGCTTCCCCCGCCTAGCGGGAGGCAGACTAAGCTACGAGCAGTACTTC. Protein: CASFPRLAGGRLSYEQYF.

The chain employs TRBV19 and TRBJ1-3, with D hard to call. The germline V gene encodes CDR1 LNHDA and CDR2 SQIVND (reference sequence). The CDR3 is made up of 13 amino acids. Trimming removed 5 bases from V and 6 bases from J, with 11 bases in between. CDR3 in amino acids: CASSPGPPNTIYF. The CDR3, as DNA: TGTGCCAGTAGTCCGGGTCCGCCAAACACCATATATTTT.

This clone was recorded once. V usage is TRBV30 and J usage is TRBJ2-7; tentative D call: TRBD1 (6 bases). The ends were cut back, 5 bases at V and 7 bases at J, with 18 bases in the middle. CDR1 is GTSNPN, CDR2 SVGIG, per germline (reference sequence). The CDR3 has 13 residues. CDR3 in DNA: TGTGCCTGGGAAAGGAACAGGGTGGGAGAGCAGTACTTC. It specifies CAWERNRVGEQYF.

The chain carries TRBV10-3 and TRBJ2-1; TRBD1 aligns across 8 bases. The germline V gene has CDR1 ENHRY and CDR2 SYGVKD. V lost 7 bases and J lost 8; bases outside the gene matches: 10. The CDR3 runs 14 residues. Here the CDR3 reads CAITGNLTGDEQFF. The CDR3 region has the DNA TGTGCCATCACAGGTAATCTGACAGGGGATGAGCAGTTCTTC.

The chain joins TRBV10-2 to TRBJ1-5, with TRBD1 matching over 8 bases. V lost 6 bases to trimming and J lost 3 bases; unmatched junction nucleotides: 4. CDR3 length: 14 residues. CDR1 is WSHSY and CDR2 is SAAADI in the germline V gene. The CDR3 sequence is CASRGQVPNQPQHF. For the CDR3, the DNA is TGCGCCAGCAGGGGACAGGTCCCCAATCAGCCCCAGCATTTT.

The CDR3 nucleotides read TGTGCCACCAGCAGAGCCCATACAGGGGCTGCAGGAGATACGCAGTATTTT. Its protein product is CATSRAHTGAAGDTQYF. The chain joins TRBV15 to TRBJ2-3; TRBD1 agrees at 7 bases. Trimming cost V 1 base and J 5 bases; bases outside gene matches: 12. CDR1 is LNHNV and CDR2 is YYDKDF in the germline V gene (reference sequence). The CDR3 sequence is 17 residues long.

The chain has TRBV19 and TRBJ2-2, with D possibly matching TRBD2 (6 bases). V shed 6 bases and J shed 4 bases, with 18 bases lying between them. The CDR3 sequence is 16 residues long. The germline V gene encodes CDR1 LNHDA and CDR2 SQIVND (reference sequence). The CDR3 coding sequence is TGTGCCAGTAGGCCTCCGGGGGAGATCAGCACCGGGGAGCTGTTTTTT. Translated: CASRPPGEISTGELFF.

V and J are TRBV2 and TRBJ2-1, with D perhaps TRBD1 (5 bases). Germline V gives CDR1 SNHLY, CDR2 FYNNEI. Trimming cost V 8 bases and J 5 bases, with 10 bases left between them. The CDR3 consists of 12 residues. The CDR3 protein is CASRGHDNEQFF. DNA of the CDR3: TGTGCCAGCCGCGGACACGACAATGAGCAGTTCTTC.

CDR3 in DNA: TGTGCCTGGAGTGCAAGGACAGGGGGCGACTACGAGCAGTACTTC. Protein product: CAWSARTGGDYEQYF. V usage is TRBV30 and J usage is TRBJ2-7; 11 bases match TRBD1. The V gene's germline CDR1 is GTSNPN and CDR2 SVGIG (reference sequence). The CDR3 sequence is 15 residues long. After removal of 1 base from V and 3 bases from J, the junction contained 5 bases not matched to a gene.

A note on this clone: The same CDR3 is also encoded by other DNA sequences in this sample. The V call is TRBV27, the J call TRBJ2-1; maybe TRBD2 (5 bases). CDR1 and CDR2 (germline): MNHEY, SMNVEV (reference sequence). V lost 5 bases and J lost 6, with 5 bases in between. The CDR3 contains 11 residues. The CDR3 nucleotides are TGTGCCAGCAGTCGGGGCAATGAGCAGTTCTTC. Residues: CASSRGNEQFF.

CDR3 residues: CAWATGGAYEQYF. CDR3 sequence (DNA): TGTGCCTGGGCGACAGGGGGGGCCTACGAGCAGTACTTC. This sequence joins TRBV30 and TRBJ2-7, with 9 bases fitting TRBD1. Trimming cost V 5 bases and J 2 bases; bases outside gene matches: 4. CDR3 size: 13 residues. The germline CDR1 and CDR2 sequences are GTSNPN and SVGIG (reference sequence).